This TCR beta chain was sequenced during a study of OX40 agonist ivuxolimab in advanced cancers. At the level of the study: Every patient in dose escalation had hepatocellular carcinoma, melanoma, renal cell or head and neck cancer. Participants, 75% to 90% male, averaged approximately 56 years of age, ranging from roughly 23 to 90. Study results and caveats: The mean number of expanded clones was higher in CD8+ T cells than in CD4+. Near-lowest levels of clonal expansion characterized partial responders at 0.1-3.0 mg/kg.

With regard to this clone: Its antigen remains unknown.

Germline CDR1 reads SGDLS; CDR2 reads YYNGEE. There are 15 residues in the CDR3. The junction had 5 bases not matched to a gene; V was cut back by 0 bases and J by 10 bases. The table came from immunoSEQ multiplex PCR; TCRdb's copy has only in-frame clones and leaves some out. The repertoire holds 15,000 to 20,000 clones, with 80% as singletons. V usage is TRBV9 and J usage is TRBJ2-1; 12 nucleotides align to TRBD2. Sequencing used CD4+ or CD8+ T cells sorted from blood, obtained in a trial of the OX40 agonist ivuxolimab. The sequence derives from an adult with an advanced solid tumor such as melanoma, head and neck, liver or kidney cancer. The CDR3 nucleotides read TGTGCCAGCAGCGTAGATAGAACTAGCGGGAGGGAGCAGTTCTTC. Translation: CASSVDRTSGREQFF.